These 16 T cell receptor beta chains were all obtained from the same sample, sequenced in a study of T-cell memory formation after mild COVID-19. MiXCR was run by TCRdb on the 5' RACE reads, yielding one entry per CDR3 protein. This sample has approximately 300,000 distinct CDR3 sequences, with approximately 8.4% found just once. Sequencing was done on a sample of PBMCs or a T cell subset sorted from them (not recorded which). These TCRs come from a man in his late teens or twenties who had mild COVID-19 (a few samples of this study predate the infection). Cell type and time point are not known.

The genes are TRBV20-1 and TRBJ2-5; D is uncertain. CDR1 is DFQATT and CDR2 is SNEGSKA in the germline V gene (reference sequence). The CDR3 contains 13 residues. The V and J ends lost 3 bases and 7 bases respectively, with 15 bases between them. The CDR3 coding sequence is TGCAGTGCTAGCTATGCACTCCTCTTGACCCAGTACTTC. As protein: CSASYALLLTQYF.

This clonotype was seen a handful of times. This chain uses TRBV15 with TRBJ2-6, with D maybe TRBD1 (5 bases). Trimming took 3 bases from V and 2 from J, leaving 5 bases between them. Germline CDR1 reads LNHNV; CDR2 reads YYDKDF (reference sequence). The CDR3 has 14 amino acids. The CDR3 reads CATSRGPGANVLTF. In nucleotides, the CDR3 is TGTGCCACCAGCAGGGGGCCTGGGGCCAACGTCCTGACTTTC.

This clonotype was counted only a few times. The rearrangement joins TRBV27 to TRBJ1-2, with D unclear. Trimming pared 3 bases from V and 0 bases from J, leaving 14 bases between. This CDR3 is 16 amino acids long. The germline CDR1 and CDR2 sequences are MNHEY and SMNVEV (reference sequence). CDR3 region: CASSLWGTQSNYGYTF. CDR3 bases: TGTGCCAGCAGTTTGTGGGGAACGCAGTCTAACTATGGCTACACCTTC.

V is TRBV6-5 and J is TRBJ1-5, with D unclear. V lost 4 bases, J lost 5 bases, and 9 bases lay in between. Germline values: CDR1 MNHEY, CDR2 SVGAGI. This CDR3 has 13 amino acids. CDR3 sequence: CASSSDGYQPQHF. The CDR3, as DNA: TGTGCCAGCAGTTCTGACGGTTATCAGCCCCAGCATTTT.

The V call is TRBV12-3 or TRBV12-4, the J call TRBJ2-1, with D perhaps TRBD2 (5 bases). Between the trimmed V and J ends, which lost 3 bases and 0 bases, there was a span of 9 bases. This CDR3 region has 15 residues. DNA of the CDR3: TGTGCCAGCAGTTTCGTTGGGAGCTCCTACAATGAGCAGTTCTTC. Its protein product is CASSFVGSSYNEQFF.

In this sample, this clonotype turned up a few times. CDR3 sequence (DNA): TGCAGTGCCGAGGGGGTCCTCGATCCCAATGAGCAGTTCTTC. Protein sequence: CSAEGVLDPNEQFF. The chain couples TRBV20-1 to TRBJ2-1, with a tentative D call TRBD1 (6 bases). CDR3 length: 14 residues. V lost 6 bases and J 6 bases, leaving 18 bases between the germline ends. Germline-derived CDR1 and CDR2 are DFQATT and SNEGSKA (reference sequence).

This clonotype was observed at least ten times. V usage is TRBV7-9 and J usage is TRBJ2-7, with a weak D call TRBD1 (6 bases). This CDR3 has 16 amino acids. Trimming stripped 1 base from V and 0 bases from J, with 13 bases between. Germline V gives CDR1 SEHNR, CDR2 FQNEAQ (reference sequence). CDR3 DNA: TGTGCCAGCAGCTTAGGTAGGGGGATAGTCTCCTACGAGCAGTACTTC. Protein: CASSLGRGIVSYEQYF.

The rearrangement joins TRBV7-2 to TRBJ2-7; D unclear. V dropped 5 bases and J dropped 3 bases, with 11 bases sitting between them. The germline CDR1 and CDR2 sequences are SGHTA and FQGNSA. The CDR3 is 13 residues long. The DNA for the CDR3 is TGTGCCAGCAGCCCGGACCGCGACTACGAGCAGTACGTC. Translated: CASSPDRDYEQYV.

The gene calls are TRBV22-1 and TRBJ1-1. TRBV22-1 is a known pseudogene. This CDR3 has 17 amino acids. The CDR3 spells CASRYHFWTAENTEAFF. In nucleotides, the CDR3 is TGTGCCAGCCGTTACCATTTTTGGACAGCGGAGAACACTGAAGCTTTCTTT.

This clonotype was counted many times. V gene TRBV12-3 or TRBV12-4 combines with J gene TRBJ1-5; D perhaps matches TRBD1 (5 bases). V lost 10 bases and J lost 9, with 19 bases in between. CDR3 length: 13 residues. The CDR3: CATQAGRFGPQHF. CDR3 nucleotides: TGTGCCACCCAGGCGGGGCGGTTCGGGCCCCAGCATTTT.

This clonotype has just a few counts. This chain joins TRBV7-9 and TRBJ2-2; 10 bases line up with TRBD1. Germline CDR1 reads SEHNR; CDR2 reads FQNEAQ (reference sequence). The CDR3 is 15 amino acids. Trimming cost V 5 bases and J 4 bases; bases outside gene matches: 4. CDR3 DNA: TGTGCCAGCAGCCCAGGGACAGGGGTCACCGGGGAGCTGTTTTTT. Its protein is CASSPGTGVTGELFF. The whole variable domain, remainder taken from reference TRBV7-9 and TRBJ2-2, is DTGVSQNPRHKITKRGQNVTFRCDPISEHNRLYWYRQTLGQGPEFLTYFQNEAQLEKSRLLSDRFSAERPKGSFSTLEIQRTEQGDSAMYLCASSPGTGVTGELFFGEGSRLTVL.

The chain has TRBV7-9 and TRBJ2-7, with 7 bases lining up with TRBD1. From germline, CDR1 is SEHNR and CDR2 FQNEAQ (reference sequence). V shed 5 bases, J shed 3 bases, and the junction held 7 bases outside the gene matches. This CDR3 is 14 amino acids long. The CDR3 bases are TGTGCCAGCAGCACGGGACAGCAAGACTACGAGCAGTACGTC. Translation gives CASSTGQQDYEQYV.

The V call is TRBV4-2, the J call TRBJ2-7, with a tentative D call TRBD1 (5 bases). V was shortened by 3 bases and J by 4 bases, with 13 bases between the two germline ends. Germline V CDR1 and CDR2: LGHNA, YNFKEQ. CDR3 size: 14 residues. CDR3 residues: CASSQETVPYEQYF. For the CDR3, the DNA is TGTGCCAGCAGCCAGGAGACAGTGCCGTACGAGCAGTACTTC.

The rearrangement uses TRBV5-6 and TRBJ1-1; tentatively, D is TRBD1 (5 bases). Germline-derived CDR1 and CDR2 are SGHDT and YYEEEE. V was cut by 3 bases and J by 0 bases, with 12 bases left in between. This CDR3 is built from 15 residues. The CDR3 bases are TGTGCCAGCAGCTCCCGACAGAGTATGAACACTGAAGCTTTCTTT. Amino acid sequence: CASSSRQSMNTEAFF. The variable domain in full, with the rest retrieved from reference TRBV5-6 and TRBJ1-1, is DAGVTQSPTHLIKTRGQQVTLRCSPKSGHDTVSWYQQALGQGPQFIFQYYEEEERQRGNFPDRFSGHQFPNYSSELNVNALLLGDSALYLCASSSRQSMNTEAFFGQGTRLTVV.

The V gene is TRBV6-5, the J gene TRBJ2-1; 7 bases agree with TRBD2. The CDR3 sequence is 14 residues long. The trim removed 6 bases at V and 2 bases at J, leaving 4 bases unmatched. Germline CDR1 and CDR2: MNHEY and SVGAGI. This CDR3 reads CASRVAGTYNEQFF. CDR3 DNA: TGTGCCAGCAGGGTAGCGGGCACCTACAATGAGCAGTTCTTC.

This rearrangement joins TRBV4-1 to TRBJ2-3; the D gene is possibly TRBD2 (5 bases). The length of the CDR3 is 15 residues. The V end was cut by 3 bases, the J end by 3 bases, with 13 bases between. Per the germline V gene, CDR1 is MGHRA and CDR2 is YSYEKL. CDR3 DNA: TGCGCCAGCAGCCATCCCCCGGGAACTACAGATACGCAGTATTTT. It translates to CASSHPPGTTDTQYF.